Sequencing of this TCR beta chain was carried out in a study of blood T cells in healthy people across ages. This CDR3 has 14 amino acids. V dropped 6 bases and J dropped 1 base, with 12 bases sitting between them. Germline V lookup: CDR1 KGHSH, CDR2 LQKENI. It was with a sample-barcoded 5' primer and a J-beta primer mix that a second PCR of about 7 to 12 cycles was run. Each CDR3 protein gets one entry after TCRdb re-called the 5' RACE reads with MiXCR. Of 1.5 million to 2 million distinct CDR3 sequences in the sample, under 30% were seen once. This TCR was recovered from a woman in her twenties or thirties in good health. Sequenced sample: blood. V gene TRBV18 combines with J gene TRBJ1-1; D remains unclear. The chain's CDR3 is CASSPRAQNTEAFF. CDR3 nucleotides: TGTGCCAGCTCCCCCCGAGCACAGAACACTGAAGCTTTCTTT.